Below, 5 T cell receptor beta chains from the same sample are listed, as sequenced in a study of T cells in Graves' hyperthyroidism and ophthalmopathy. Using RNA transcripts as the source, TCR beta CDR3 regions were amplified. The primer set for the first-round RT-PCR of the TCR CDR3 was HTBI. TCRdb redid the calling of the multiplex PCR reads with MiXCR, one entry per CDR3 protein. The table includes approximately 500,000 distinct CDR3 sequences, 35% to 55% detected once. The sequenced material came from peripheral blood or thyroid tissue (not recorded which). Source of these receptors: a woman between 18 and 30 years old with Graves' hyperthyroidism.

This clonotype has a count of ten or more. This CDR3 reads CASSINRDNNQPQHF. DNA for the CDR3: TGTGCCAGTAGTATAAACAGGGATAACAATCAGCCCCAGCATTTT. The gene calls are TRBV19 and TRBJ1-5; a possible D gene is TRBD1 (6 bases). Trimming took off 2 bases at V and 3 bases at J, with 11 bases between the two ends. CDR1 is LNHDA and CDR2 is SQIVND in the germline V gene (reference sequence). CDR3 length equals 15 residues. The full variable domain, in which reference TRBV19 and TRBJ1-5 provide the parts outside the CDR3, is DGGITQSPKYLFRKEGQNVTLSCEQNLNHDAMYWYRQDPGQGLRLIYYSQIVNDFQKGDIAEGYSVSREKKESFPLTVTSAQKNPTAFYLCASSINRDNNQPQHFGDGTRLSIL.

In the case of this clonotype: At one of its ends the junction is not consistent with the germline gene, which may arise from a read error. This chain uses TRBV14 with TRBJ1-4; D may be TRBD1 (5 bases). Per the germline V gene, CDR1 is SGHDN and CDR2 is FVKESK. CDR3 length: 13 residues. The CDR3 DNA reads TGTGCCAGCGCCGGGGGACCCAAAGAAAAATTGTTTTTT. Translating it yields CASAGGPKEKLFF.

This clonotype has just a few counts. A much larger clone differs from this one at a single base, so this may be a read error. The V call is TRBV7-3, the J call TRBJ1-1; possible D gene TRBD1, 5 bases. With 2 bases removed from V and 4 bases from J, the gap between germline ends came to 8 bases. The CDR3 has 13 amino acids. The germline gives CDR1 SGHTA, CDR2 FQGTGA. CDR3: CASSLETATEAFF. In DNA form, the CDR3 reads TGTGCCAGCAGCTTAGAGACAGCCACTGAAGCTTTCTTT.

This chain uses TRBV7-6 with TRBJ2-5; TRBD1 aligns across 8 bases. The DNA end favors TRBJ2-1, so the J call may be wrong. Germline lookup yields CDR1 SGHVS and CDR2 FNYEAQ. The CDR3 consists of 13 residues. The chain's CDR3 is CASRQGDHNEQFF. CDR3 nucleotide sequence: TGTGCCAGCAGACAGGGGGACCACAATGAGCAGTTCTTC.

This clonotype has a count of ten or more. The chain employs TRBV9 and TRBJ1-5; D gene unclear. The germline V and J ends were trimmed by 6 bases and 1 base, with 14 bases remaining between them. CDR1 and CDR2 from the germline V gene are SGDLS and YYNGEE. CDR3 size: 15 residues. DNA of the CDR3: TGTGCCAGCACCTACAGTGCTACGAGCAATCAGCCCCAGCATTTT. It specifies CASTYSATSNQPQHF.